Listed below are T cell receptor beta chains from one sample, sequenced in a study of prognosis after radiotherapy for stage I lung cancer. TCRdb ran MiXCR on the multiplex PCR reads and lists one entry per CDR3 protein. The sample holds 30,000 to 40,000 distinct CDR3 sequences, approximately 35% seen once. The sequencing here drew on PBMCs, taken before or after stereotactic body radiation therapy (not recorded which). Receptors originate from a donor aged 50 or older with non-small cell lung cancer. The CDR3 runs from the conserved cysteine through the conserved F or W.

V gene	J gene	CDR3 protein
TRBV19	TRBJ2-2	CASRRRAIVQVYTGELFF
TRBV5-1	TRBJ2-1	CASSSYGSSYNEQFF
TRBV5-6	TRBJ1-3	CASSFATGVGGNTIYF
TRBV10-3	TRBJ1-2	CAISERDIYGYTF
TRBV5-5	TRBJ2-3	CASTGQGTADTQYF
TRBV7-8	TRBJ1-2	CASSFTKGHGYTF
TRBV24-1	TRBJ2-1	CATSDSTRDSYNEQFF
TRBV6-1	TRBJ2-7	CASSKSYEQYF
TRBV6-1	TRBJ1-1	CASSETSRVGAFF
TRBV20-1	TRBJ2-5	CSARDRGRDETQYF
TRBV7-2	TRBJ1-2	CASSPDRGLYGYTF
TRBV6-1	TRBJ2-7	CASSPSVTGTYEQYF
TRBV3-1	TRBJ1-1	CASSQSTDVTEAFF
TRBV18	TRBJ2-3	CASSPAAGTSTDTQYF
TRBV18	TRBJ1-2	CASSPSRDYGYTF
TRBV3-1	TRBJ2-7	CAISQPGTGNEQYF
TRBV4-2	TRBJ2-7	CASSQGQGSYEQYF
TRBV4-1	TRBJ2-5	CASSQETGGASLETQYF
TRBV20-1	TRBJ1-1	CSARDHRGNTEAFF
TRBV5-4	TRBJ2-3	CASSFSRGLAVTDTQYF
TRBV20-1	TRBJ1-2	CSARDRGLSYGYTF
TRBV4-3	TRBJ1-4	CASSQDPGGSGEKLFF
TRBV5-8	TRBJ2-6	CASSLAGQPGANVLTF
TRBV7-6	TRBJ2-7	CASSLAAAGDEQYF
TRBV11-2	TRBJ1-1	CASSLEGQAMNTEAFF
TRBV7-3	TRBJ2-5	CASRKPGQESQETQYF
TRBV20-1	TRBJ1-1	CSATRRNTEAFF
TRBV6-1	TRBJ2-7	CASSKTGARYEQYF
TRBV6-5	TRBJ2-7	CASSYSQGGGEQYF
TRBV11-2	TRBJ1-1	CASSLEQKGAEAFF
TRBV6-1	TRBJ2-7	CASRGTGSSYEQYF
TRBV20-1	TRBJ2-7	CSARGGYEQYF
TRBV6-1	TRBJ1-2	CATSGGQGTNYGYTF
TRBV6-1	TRBJ1-2	CAGPPARGTPYGYTF
TRBV4-2	TRBJ2-1	CASSQGGGPLNEQFF
TRBV30	TRBJ2-5	CAWNKGEGGDETQYF
TRBV5-1	TRBJ2-1	CASSLPSGGHEQFF
TRBV18	TRBJ2-3	CASSRTDAGQYPTDTQYF
TRBV9	TRBJ2-5	CASSVGVHQETQYF
TRBV6-1	TRBJ2-3	CASSEIRGRVTDTQYF
TRBV19	TRBJ1-4	CASSIGAYEKLFF
TRBV7-2	TRBJ1-1	CASSLAVIYNTEAFF
TRBV19	TRBJ1-6	CASSMGALGSPLHF
TRBV5-1	TRBJ2-3	CASRMGLSSGTDTQYF
TRBV6-2/TRBV6-3	TRBJ1-2	CASSERRNYGYTF
TRBV5-1	TRBJ1-4	CASSTLGQGEEKLFF
TRBV29-1	TRBJ1-3	CSVESGGNTIYF
TRBV6-5	TRBJ2-5	CASSWGWGETQYF
TRBV19	TRBJ1-6	CASSSNPRGLYNSPLHF
TRBV20-1	TRBJ1-5	CSASLPGNQPQHF
TRBV19	TRBJ1-5	CASSISPGCNQPQHF
TRBV7-6	TRBJ2-2	CASSLAGDGAGELFF
TRBV6-1	TRBJ2-5	CASSPGQGRKVTQYF
TRBV7-2	TRBJ2-3	CASNLTRWLDTQYF
TRBV9	TRBJ2-7	CASSVGQRTYEQYF
TRBV20-1	TRBJ2-3	CSASRLPGGGNTQYF
TRBV20-1	TRBJ1-2	CSAPAGAGHYGYTF